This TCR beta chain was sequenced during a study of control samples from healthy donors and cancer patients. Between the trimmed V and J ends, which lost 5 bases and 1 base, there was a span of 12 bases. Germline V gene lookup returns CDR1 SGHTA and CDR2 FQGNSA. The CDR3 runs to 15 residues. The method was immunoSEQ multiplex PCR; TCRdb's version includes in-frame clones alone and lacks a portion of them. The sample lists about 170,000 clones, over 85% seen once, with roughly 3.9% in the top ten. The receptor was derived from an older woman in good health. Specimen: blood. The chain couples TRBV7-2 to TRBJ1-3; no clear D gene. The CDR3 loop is CASSRQYVSGNTIYF. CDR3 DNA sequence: TGTGCCAGCAGCCGCCAATATGTTTCTGGAAACACCATATATTTT.